Listed below are T cell receptor beta chains from one sample, sequenced in a study of T cell repertoires in cytomegalovirus infection. Each CDR3 protein is one row after TCRdb ran MiXCR on the reads. The sample holds approximately 500,000 distinct CDR3 sequences, about 15% seen once. The sample was CD8+ T cells from PBMCs. The receptors were sampled from a human donor in good health (CMV status not recorded). Some clones in this sample may be carry-over from other donors' samples. Each CDR3 is given with its conserved first and last residue. The D gene is left open where the match is weak. Part of the rows lack a size; the others show once, few, many or a class for expanded clones.

d_call: .
j_call: TRBJ1-6
v_call: TRBV27
clone_size: .
cdr3_aa: CASSPPGGSPLHF
cdr3_nt: TGTGCCAGCAGTCCCCCTGGGGGCTCACCCCTCCACTTT

d_call: .
j_call: TRBJ1-6
v_call: TRBV24-1
clone_size: .
cdr3_aa: CATGQYNSPLHF
cdr3_nt: TGTGCCACCGGCCAATATAATTCACCCCTCCACTTT

d_call: TRBD1
j_call: TRBJ1-2
v_call: TRBV9
clone_size: many
cdr3_aa: CASSVGDSNYGYTF
cdr3_nt: TGTGCCAGCAGCGTAGGGGACAGCAACTATGGCTACACCTTC

d_call: TRBD1
j_call: TRBJ2-3
v_call: TRBV10-3
clone_size: many
cdr3_aa: CAIPGTGADTQYF
cdr3_nt: TGTGCCATCCCCGGGACAGGGGCAGATACGCAGTATTTT

d_call: .
j_call: TRBJ2-1
v_call: TRBV27
clone_size: .
cdr3_aa: CASSLGQGGDNEQFF
cdr3_nt: TGTGCCAGCAGTTTAGGACAGGGAGGGGACAATGAGCAGTTCTTC

d_call: .
j_call: TRBJ2-3
v_call: TRBV15
clone_size: .
cdr3_aa: CATSRFPRDSSTDTQYF
cdr3_nt: TGTGCCACCAGCAGATTTCCCAGGGACTCCAGCACAGATACGCAGTATTTT

d_call: .
j_call: TRBJ2-1
v_call: TRBV4-1
clone_size: .
cdr3_aa: CASSQEALPQRMKEQFF
cdr3_nt: TGCGCCAGCAGCCAAGAGGCACTCCCTCAAAGAATGAAGGAGCAGTTCTTC

d_call: .
j_call: TRBJ2-3
v_call: TRBV7-6
clone_size: many
cdr3_aa: CASSLLGGEDTDTQYF
cdr3_nt: TGTGCCAGCAGCTTACTGGGGGGCGAAGACACAGATACGCAGTATTTT

d_call: TRBD1
j_call: TRBJ2-6
v_call: TRBV5-1
clone_size: .
cdr3_aa: CASSETGFPTSGANVLTF
cdr3_nt: TGCGCCAGCAGCGAGACAGGGTTCCCTACCTCTGGGGCCAACGTCCTGACTTTC

d_call: .
j_call: TRBJ1-1
v_call: TRBV27
clone_size: many
cdr3_aa: CASSVGQNTEAFF
cdr3_nt: TGTGCCAGCAGTGTTGGGCAGAACACTGAAGCTTTCTTT

d_call: .
j_call: TRBJ1-6
v_call: TRBV7-9
clone_size: .
cdr3_aa: CASSRGSSPLHF
cdr3_nt: TGTGCCAGCAGCAGAGGGAGTTCACCCCTCCACTTT

d_call: .
j_call: TRBJ1-3
v_call: TRBV12-3/TRBV12-4
clone_size: many
cdr3_aa: CASSSTEGNTIYF
cdr3_nt: TGTGCCAGCAGTTCGACTGAAGGAAACACCATATATTTT

d_call: TRBD2
j_call: TRBJ2-1
v_call: TRBV27
clone_size: .
cdr3_aa: CASSLQTMREGSNNEQFF
cdr3_nt: TGTGCCAGCAGTTTACAAACCATGAGGGAGGGTTCTAACAATGAGCAGTTCTTC

d_call: TRBD1
j_call: TRBJ2-2
v_call: TRBV7-3
clone_size: many
cdr3_aa: CASSPGQGAGELFF
cdr3_nt: TGTGCCAGCAGCCCCGGACAGGGGGCCGGGGAGCTGTTTTTT

d_call: TRBD2
j_call: TRBJ2-1
v_call: TRBV19
clone_size: many
cdr3_aa: CASSNGRAAEQFF
cdr3_nt: TGTGCCAGTAGTAACGGGAGGGCCGCTGAGCAGTTCTTC

d_call: TRBD2
j_call: TRBJ2-2
v_call: TRBV7-8
clone_size: many
cdr3_aa: CASSSGLAGGPDTGELFF
cdr3_nt: TGTGCCAGCAGCTCTGGACTAGCGGGAGGGCCTGACACCGGGGAGCTGTTTTTT

d_call: TRBD1
j_call: TRBJ2-2
v_call: TRBV7-6
clone_size: many
cdr3_aa: CASSSVTTGGTGELFF
cdr3_nt: TGTGCCAGCAGTTCCGTAACGACAGGGGGGACCGGGGAGCTGTTTTTT

d_call: TRBD1
j_call: TRBJ1-2
v_call: TRBV7-2
clone_size: many
cdr3_aa: CASSLASRDRVPRGNGYTF
cdr3_nt: TGTGCCAGCAGCTTAGCTTCCCGGGACAGGGTACCTAGGGGTAATGGCTACACCTTC

d_call: .
j_call: TRBJ1-3
v_call: TRBV28
clone_size: .
cdr3_aa: CASSPLRGAGPNTIYF
cdr3_nt: TGTGCCAGCAGCCCCCTTCGAGGGGCAGGGCCAAACACCATATATTTT

d_call: .
j_call: TRBJ2-1
v_call: TRBV11-3
clone_size: many
cdr3_aa: CASSPPGVLSNEQFF
cdr3_nt: TGTGCCAGCAGCCCCCCAGGGGTTCTTTCGAATGAGCAGTTCTTC

d_call: .
j_call: TRBJ1-2
v_call: TRBV7-8
clone_size: many
cdr3_aa: CASSSLTSGTVYGYTF
cdr3_nt: TGTGCCAGCAGCTCCCTAACATCCGGCACCGTCTATGGCTACACCTTC

d_call: .
j_call: TRBJ2-3
v_call: TRBV7-6
clone_size: .
cdr3_aa: CASSPRGRDGDTQYF
cdr3_nt: TGTGCCAGCAGCCCTAGGGGAAGGGATGGAGATACGCAGTATTTT

d_call: TRBD2
j_call: TRBJ2-1
v_call: TRBV27
clone_size: .
cdr3_aa: CASMGGNFYNEQFF
cdr3_nt: TGTGCCAGCATGGGAGGGAACTTCTACAATGAGCAGTTCTTC

d_call: TRBD1
j_call: TRBJ1-2
v_call: TRBV7-9
clone_size: many
cdr3_aa: CASQDRGDYGYTF
cdr3_nt: TGTGCCAGCCAGGACAGGGGGGACTATGGCTACACCTTC

d_call: .
j_call: TRBJ2-5
v_call: TRBV7-9
clone_size: many
cdr3_aa: CASSSTQWYQETQYF
cdr3_nt: TGTGCCAGCAGCTCGACCCAGTGGTACCAAGAGACCCAGTACTTC

d_call: .
j_call: TRBJ1-1
v_call: TRBV15
clone_size: many
cdr3_aa: CATSSPGGTEAFF
cdr3_nt: TGTGCCACCAGCAGCCCTGGGGGAACTGAAGCTTTCTTT

d_call: TRBD2
j_call: TRBJ2-3
v_call: TRBV19
clone_size: few
cdr3_aa: CASNAGGRGTDTQYF
cdr3_nt: TGTGCCAGTAACGCGGGCGGGAGAGGCACAGATACGCAGTATTTT

d_call: .
j_call: TRBJ2-1
v_call: TRBV6-2/TRBV6-3
clone_size: many
cdr3_aa: CASSYIDEQFF
cdr3_nt: TGTGCCAGCAGTTACATCGATGAGCAGTTCTTC

d_call: .
j_call: TRBJ1-2
v_call: TRBV7-9
clone_size: many
cdr3_aa: CASSLVVGDYGYTF
cdr3_nt: TGTGCCAGCAGCTTAGTCGTAGGTGACTATGGCTACACCTTC

d_call: TRBD1
j_call: TRBJ2-7
v_call: TRBV6-2/TRBV6-3
clone_size: few
cdr3_aa: CASSYRDRVGEQYF
cdr3_nt: TGTGCCAGCAGTTACCGGGACAGGGTGGGAGAGCAGTACTTC

d_call: .
j_call: TRBJ2-7
v_call: TRBV2
clone_size: .
cdr3_aa: CASRPRTGYEQYF
cdr3_nt: TGTGCCAGCAGGCCCCGGACTGGCTACGAGCAGTACTTC

d_call: .
j_call: TRBJ1-6
v_call: TRBV7-2
clone_size: .
cdr3_aa: CASRGGNSPLHF
cdr3_nt: TGTGCCAGCAGGGGGGGTAATTCACCCCTCCACTTT

d_call: .
j_call: TRBJ1-2
v_call: TRBV9
clone_size: few
cdr3_aa: CASSAQSYGYTF
cdr3_nt: TGTGCCAGCAGCGCTCAATCCTATGGCTACACCTTC

d_call: TRBD2
j_call: TRBJ2-1
v_call: TRBV19
clone_size: many
cdr3_aa: CASRPSGSRYNEQFF
cdr3_nt: TGTGCCAGTAGACCTAGCGGGAGTCGCTACAATGAGCAGTTCTTC

d_call: .
j_call: TRBJ2-7
v_call: TRBV28
clone_size: few
cdr3_aa: CASSLIESSYEQYF
cdr3_nt: TGTGCCAGCAGTTTAATCGAGTCTTCCTACGAGCAGTACTTC

d_call: .
j_call: TRBJ2-2
v_call: TRBV11-2
clone_size: few
cdr3_aa: CASSPWSGLNTGELFF
cdr3_nt: TGTGCCAGCAGTCCTTGGAGCGGATTGAACACCGGGGAGCTGTTTTTT

d_call: TRBD1
j_call: TRBJ2-1
v_call: TRBV24-1
clone_size: many
cdr3_aa: CATSDSGQGAYNEQFF
cdr3_nt: TGTGCCACCAGTGATTCGGGACAGGGGGCGTACAATGAGCAGTTCTTC

d_call: .
j_call: TRBJ2-7
v_call: TRBV7-9
clone_size: .
cdr3_aa: CASSLLFGTPYVEEQYF
cdr3_nt: TGTGCCAGCAGCCTACTGTTCGGGACACCTTACGTTGAAGAGCAGTACTTC

d_call: .
j_call: TRBJ1-6
v_call: TRBV19
clone_size: .
cdr3_aa: CASRPIRDRNSPLHF
cdr3_nt: TGTGCCAGTAGGCCCATCCGGGACCGTAATTCACCCCTCCACTTT

d_call: .
j_call: TRBJ2-1
v_call: TRBV9
clone_size: .
cdr3_aa: CASSGGRGYNEQFF
cdr3_nt: TGTGCCAGCAGCGGGGGCCGAGGCTACAATGAGCAGTTCTTC

d_call: TRBD1
j_call: TRBJ2-7
v_call: TRBV7-9
clone_size: many
cdr3_aa: CASSQLGQGSEQYF
cdr3_nt: TGTGCCAGCAGCCAGCTGGGACAGGGGTCCGAGCAGTACTTC

d_call: TRBD1
j_call: TRBJ2-7
v_call: TRBV28
clone_size: few
cdr3_aa: CASSLGGQGVDEQYF
cdr3_nt: TGTGCCAGCAGTTTGGGGGGACAGGGGGTCGACGAGCAGTACTTC

d_call: .
j_call: TRBJ1-2
v_call: TRBV27
clone_size: .
cdr3_aa: CASRSLGFYGYTF
cdr3_nt: TGTGCCAGCAGATCTCTGGGGTTCTATGGCTACACCTTC

d_call: TRBD1
j_call: TRBJ2-3
v_call: TRBV4-2
clone_size: .
cdr3_aa: CASSQLPGQGAGDTDTQYF
cdr3_nt: TGTGCCAGCAGCCAACTCCCAGGACAGGGGGCTGGCGACACAGATACGCAGTATTTT

d_call: TRBD2
j_call: TRBJ2-1
v_call: TRBV10-2
clone_size: few
cdr3_aa: CASSAELAGPSNEQFF
cdr3_nt: TGCGCCAGCAGTGCCGAACTAGCGGGGCCTTCCAATGAGCAGTTCTTC

d_call: TRBD1
j_call: TRBJ1-2
v_call: TRBV7-9
clone_size: .
cdr3_aa: CASSQGPLGQNYGYTF
cdr3_nt: TGTGCCAGCAGTCAGGGTCCCTTGGGACAGAACTATGGCTACACCTTC

d_call: .
j_call: TRBJ1-1
v_call: TRBV4-1
clone_size: many
cdr3_aa: CASSRGTEAFF
cdr3_nt: TGTGCCAGCAGCCGAGGGACTGAAGCTTTCTTT

d_call: .
j_call: TRBJ2-7
v_call: TRBV7-9
clone_size: many
cdr3_aa: CASSLPKTGYEQYF
cdr3_nt: TGTGCCAGCAGCTTACCAAAGACTGGATACGAGCAGTACTTC

d_call: .
j_call: TRBJ2-2
v_call: TRBV7-8
clone_size: many
cdr3_aa: CASSTPFLATNTGELFF
cdr3_nt: TGTGCCAGCAGCACCCCGTTCCTAGCCACCAACACCGGGGAGCTGTTTTTT

d_call: .
j_call: TRBJ2-1
v_call: TRBV28
clone_size: .
cdr3_aa: CASSSPKTGTWEQFF
cdr3_nt: TGTGCCAGCAGTTCTCCAAAGACAGGGACTTGGGAGCAGTTCTTC

d_call: .
j_call: TRBJ2-7
v_call: TRBV7-9
clone_size: many
cdr3_aa: CASSLAPGSPTEQYF
cdr3_nt: TGTGCCAGCAGCTTAGCCCCAGGGTCCCCGACCGAGCAGTACTTC